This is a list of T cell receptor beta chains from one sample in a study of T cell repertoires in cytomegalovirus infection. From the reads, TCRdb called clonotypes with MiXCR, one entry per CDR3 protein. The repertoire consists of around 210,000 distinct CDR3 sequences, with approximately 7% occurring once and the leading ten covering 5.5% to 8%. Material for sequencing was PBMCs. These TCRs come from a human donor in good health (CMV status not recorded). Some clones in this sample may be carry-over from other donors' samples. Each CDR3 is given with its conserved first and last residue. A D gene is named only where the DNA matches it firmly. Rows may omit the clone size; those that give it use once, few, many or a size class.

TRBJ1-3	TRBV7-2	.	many	TGTGCCAGCAGCTGGGGGACCAGCTCTGGAAACACCATATATTTT	CASSWGTSSGNTIYF
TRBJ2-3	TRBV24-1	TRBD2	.	TGTGCCACCAGTGCCCTCGGGACTAGCGATACAGATACGCAGTATTTT	CATSALGTSDTDTQYF
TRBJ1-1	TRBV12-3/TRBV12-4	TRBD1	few	TGTGCCAGCAGTTTTTTGGACAGGGGGCCGTCCACTGAAGCTTTCTTT	CASSFLDRGPSTEAFF
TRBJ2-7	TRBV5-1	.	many	TGCGCCAGCAGCCGCGAAGGGACTGTGACCCCCTACGAGCAGTACTTC	CASSREGTVTPYEQYF
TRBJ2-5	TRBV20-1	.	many	TGCAGTGCTAGAAAGATGGCGACTATCCAAGAGACCCAGTACTTC	CSARKMATIQETQYF
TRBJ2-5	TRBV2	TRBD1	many	TGTGCCAGCAGTGATGCACAGGGGGCAATGGGACAAGAGACCCAGTACTTC	CASSDAQGAMGQETQYF
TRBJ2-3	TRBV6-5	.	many	TGTGCCAGCGGGGCTAAGGGCACAGATACGCAGTATTTT	CASGAKGTDTQYF
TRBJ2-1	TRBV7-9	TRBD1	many	TGTGCCAGCAGCATCGAGGACAGGGAGAAGCAGTTCTTC	CASSIEDREKQFF
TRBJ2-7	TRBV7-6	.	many	TGTGCCAGCAGCCGAACAGGGACTGCCGAGCAGTACTTC	CASSRTGTAEQYF
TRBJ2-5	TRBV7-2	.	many	TGTGCCAGCAAGGGCGGGGGCCTCCAAGAGACCCAGTACTTC	CASKGGGLQETQYF
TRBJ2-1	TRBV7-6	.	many	TGTGCCAGCAGCTCGGAGCTCAGCTCCTACAATGAGCAGTTCTTC	CASSSELSSYNEQFF
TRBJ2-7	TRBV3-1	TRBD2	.	TGTGCCAGCAGCCAAGATCCCGGGACTAGCGACTACGAGCAGTACTTC	CASSQDPGTSDYEQYF
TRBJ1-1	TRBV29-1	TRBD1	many	TGCAGCGTTGACGCGAGGGGGCGAGGGGGCACTGAAGCTTTCTTT	CSVDARGRGGTEAFF
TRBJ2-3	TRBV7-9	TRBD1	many	TGTGCCAGCAGCTTAGGGACAGGGGGGGCAGATACGCAGTATTTT	CASSLGTGGADTQYF
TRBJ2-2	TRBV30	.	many	TGTGCCTGGAGTGTATTTTGGACAAAAGTGAACACCGGGGAGCTGTTTTTT	CAWSVFWTKVNTGELFF
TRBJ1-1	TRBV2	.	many	TGTGCCAGCCCGTTGGGGGGGAACACTGAAGCTTTCTTT	CASPLGGNTEAFF